This is a list of T cell receptor beta chains from one sample in a study of shared clonotypes between healthy human individuals. Sequencing was performed with immunoSEQ multiplex PCR; in TCRdb, only in-frame clones are kept and a portion is missing. The data show hundreds of thousands of clones, around two thirds seen once. Sequencing was done on a sample of memory CD4+ T cells sorted from blood. These receptors all stem from a woman aged 30 to 39 in good health. Both conserved end residues are part of each CDR3. Fields, in order: V gene, D gene, clone size, J gene, CDR3 DNA, CDR3 protein. A D gene is named only where the DNA matches it firmly. Where a row states a size, it is once, few, many or the class of an expanded clone; other rows omit it.

v_gene: TRBV29-1; d_gene: TRBD1; abundance: -; j_gene: TRBJ2-5; CDR3nt: TGCAGCGCGACAGGGGTCGGGCAAGAGACCCAGTACTTC; CDR3aa: CSATGVGQETQYF
v_gene: TRBV5-1; d_gene: TRBD2; abundance: -; j_gene: TRBJ2-7; CDR3nt: TGCGCCAGCAGCTTGGGGACTAGCGGGAGGACAGAGCAGTACTTC; CDR3aa: CASSLGTSGRTEQYF
v_gene: TRBV28; d_gene: -; abundance: -; j_gene: TRBJ1-2; CDR3nt: TGTGCCAGCAGTTTGGTAGTCGGGAAAACCCACTATGGCTACACCTTC; CDR3aa: CASSLVVGKTHYGYTF
v_gene: TRBV28; d_gene: -; abundance: -; j_gene: TRBJ2-6; CDR3nt: TGTGCCAGCAGCTTGCAGGGGTCCGGGGCCAACGTCCTGACTTTC; CDR3aa: CASSLQGSGANVLTF
v_gene: TRBV29-1; d_gene: -; abundance: -; j_gene: TRBJ1-2; CDR3nt: TGCAGCGTTGAAGAACCCGGACATAGCGGCTACACCTTC; CDR3aa: CSVEEPGHSGYTF
v_gene: TRBV21-1; d_gene: -; abundance: few; j_gene: TRBJ1-1; CDR3nt: TGTGCCAGCAGCAGGGGGGTATGCGAAGCTTTCTTT; CDR3aa: CASSRGVCEAFF
v_gene: TRBV7-9; d_gene: -; abundance: -; j_gene: TRBJ2-5; CDR3nt: TGTGCCAGCAGCTTTGGGAACGCCGGGCGAATCGGGGTGGAGACCCAGTACTTC; CDR3aa: CASSFGNAGRIGVETQYF
v_gene: TRBV5-1; d_gene: TRBD2; abundance: -; j_gene: TRBJ2-1; CDR3nt: TGCGCCAGCAGCTACGCCGGGACTAGATATGAGCAGTTCTTC; CDR3aa: CASSYAGTRYEQFF
v_gene: TRBV7-9; d_gene: TRBD1; abundance: -; j_gene: TRBJ2-5; CDR3nt: TGTGCCAGCAGCTTAGTAACAGGGGAAGAGACCCAGTACTTC; CDR3aa: CASSLVTGEETQYF
v_gene: TRBV6-5; d_gene: -; abundance: -; j_gene: TRBJ2-2; CDR3nt: TGTGCCAGCAGTTACTCGCCAGTCACCGGGGAGCTGTTTTTT; CDR3aa: CASSYSPVTGELFF
v_gene: TRBV29-1; d_gene: -; abundance: few; j_gene: TRBJ2-7; CDR3nt: TGCAGCGTTGAAGATCGTGTGTCCTACGAGCAGTACTTC; CDR3aa: CSVEDRVSYEQYF
v_gene: TRBV5-5; d_gene: TRBD2; abundance: -; j_gene: TRBJ2-3; CDR3nt: TGTGCCAGCAGCATAAGGACTAGCGGGATTTCGGGTCCGCAGTATTTT; CDR3aa: CASSIRTSGISGPQYF
v_gene: TRBV11-2; d_gene: -; abundance: few; j_gene: TRBJ2-3; CDR3nt: TGTGCCAGCAGCTTAGACCGGGCCCCCACAGATACGCAGTATTTT; CDR3aa: CASSLDRAPTDTQYF
v_gene: TRBV4-1; d_gene: -; abundance: -; j_gene: TRBJ2-5; CDR3nt: TGCGCCAGCAGCTCCCGACAGGAGGAGACCCAGTACTTC; CDR3aa: CASSSRQEETQYF
v_gene: TRBV25-1; d_gene: -; abundance: many; j_gene: TRBJ1-1; CDR3nt: TGTGCCAGCAGTGACCGATTTGAAGCTTTCTTT; CDR3aa: CASSDRFEAFF
v_gene: TRBV7-7; d_gene: TRBD2; abundance: many; j_gene: TRBJ2-7; CDR3nt: TGTGCCAGCAGCTTAGTACCGGGAGGGCCCCACGAGCAGTACTTC; CDR3aa: CASSLVPGGPHEQYF
v_gene: TRBV10-3; d_gene: TRBD2; abundance: -; j_gene: TRBJ2-1; CDR3nt: TGTGCCACCGCTCTAGCGGGGAGCTCCTACAATGAGCAGTTCTTC; CDR3aa: CATALAGSSYNEQFF